The 5 T cell receptor beta chains in this list originate from one sample, sequenced in a study of blood T cell repertoires in COVID-19. TCRdb's copy holds only in-frame clones and misses some; the assay was immunoSEQ multiplex PCR. The sample lists 150,000 to 200,000 clones, 88% seen once, with 5% to 6.5% in the top ten. The sequenced sample was peripheral blood. The receptors shown here come from a man aged 35 to 55 with active or convalescent COVID-19.

The genes are TRBV6-2 or TRBV6-3 and TRBJ2-2, with 9 positions matching TRBD1. Germline V gene sequence: CDR1 MNHEY, CDR2 SVGEGT. CDR3 length: 16 residues. Germline trimming cut 0 bases from V and 4 bases from J; bases unmatched to any gene: 3. The CDR3 here is CASSYSPGQGTGELFF. The CDR3 nucleotides are TGTGCCAGCAGTTACTCACCGGGACAGGGCACCGGGGAGCTGTTTTTT.

This chain joins TRBV27 and TRBJ1-2; a weak D match, TRBD1 (5 bases). The ends were cut back, 4 bases at V and 5 bases at J, with 23 bases in the middle. This CDR3 contains 17 residues. Germline V gives CDR1 MNHEY, CDR2 SMNVEV (reference sequence). CDR3 nucleotide sequence: TGTGCCAGCAGTTCAGGAGGGGCGCATGGGGTAAGATATGGCTACACCTTC. This encodes CASSSGGAHGVRYGYTF.

The rearrangement joins TRBV5-8 to TRBJ1-5, with D unclear. CDR1 and CDR2 (germline): SGHTS, YDEGEE. V lost 0 bases and J lost 4, with 11 bases in between. This CDR3 contains 15 residues. The CDR3 bases are TGTGCCAGCAGCTTGGGGCGGTCACCAAATCAGCCCCAGCATTTT. It translates to CASSLGRSPNQPQHF.

This clone has more than one count but fewer than ten. The chain has TRBV19 and TRBJ1-2; 8 bases fit TRBD1. Germline loops: CDR1 LNHDA, CDR2 SQIVND (reference sequence). V dropped 3 bases and J dropped 2; count of bases not matched to a gene: 2. The CDR3 contains 14 residues. The CDR3 region is CASSIDRGNYGYTF. For the CDR3, the DNA is TGTGCCAGTAGTATTGACAGGGGAAACTATGGCTACACCTTC.

J is TRBJ2-1 and V is TRBV18; TRBD2 matches 10 bases. CDR1 is KGHSH, CDR2 LQKENI, per germline. The CDR3 is made up of 16 amino acids. V lost 6 bases, J lost 6 bases, and 11 bases stayed unmatched. The CDR3 sequence is CASSGNLAGASNEQFF. The DNA of the CDR3 is TGTGCCAGCTCTGGGAACCTAGCGGGGGCCTCCAATGAGCAGTTCTTC. Drawing the rest from reference TRBV18 and TRBJ2-1, the complete variable domain is NAGVMQNPRHLVRRRGQEARLRCSPMKGHSHVYWYRQLPEEGLKFMVYLQKENIIDESGMPKERFSAEFPKEGPSILRIQQVVRGDSAAYFCASSGNLAGASNEQFFGPGTRLTVL.